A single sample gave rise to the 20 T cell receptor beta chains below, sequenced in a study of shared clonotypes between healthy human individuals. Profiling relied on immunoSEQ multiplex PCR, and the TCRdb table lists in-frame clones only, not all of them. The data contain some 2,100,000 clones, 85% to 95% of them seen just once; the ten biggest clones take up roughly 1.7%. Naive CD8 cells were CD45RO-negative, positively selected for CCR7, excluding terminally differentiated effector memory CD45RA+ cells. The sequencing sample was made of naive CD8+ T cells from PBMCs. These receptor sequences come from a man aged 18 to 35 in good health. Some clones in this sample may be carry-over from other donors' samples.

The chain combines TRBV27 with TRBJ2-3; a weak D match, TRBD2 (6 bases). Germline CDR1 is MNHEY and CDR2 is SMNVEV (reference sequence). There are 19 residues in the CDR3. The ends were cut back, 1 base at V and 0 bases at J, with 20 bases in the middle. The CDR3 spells CASSLYPPPTSRSTDTQYF. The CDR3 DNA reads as TGTGCCAGCAGTTTATACCCGCCTCCAACTAGCCGTAGCACAGATACGCAGTATTTT.

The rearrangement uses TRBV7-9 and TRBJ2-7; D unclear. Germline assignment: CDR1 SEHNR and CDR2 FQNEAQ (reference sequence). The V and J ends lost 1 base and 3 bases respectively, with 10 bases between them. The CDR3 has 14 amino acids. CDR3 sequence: CASSLVFPGYEQYF. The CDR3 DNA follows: TGTGCCAGCAGCTTAGTGTTCCCCGGCTACGAGCAGTACTTC.

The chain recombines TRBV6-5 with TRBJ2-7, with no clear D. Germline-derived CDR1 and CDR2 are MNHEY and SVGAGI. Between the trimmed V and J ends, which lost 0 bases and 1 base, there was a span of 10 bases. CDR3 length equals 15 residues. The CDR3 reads CASSYSWSLSYEQYF. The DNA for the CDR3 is TGTGCCAGCAGTTACTCCTGGTCCTTATCCTACGAGCAGTACTTC.

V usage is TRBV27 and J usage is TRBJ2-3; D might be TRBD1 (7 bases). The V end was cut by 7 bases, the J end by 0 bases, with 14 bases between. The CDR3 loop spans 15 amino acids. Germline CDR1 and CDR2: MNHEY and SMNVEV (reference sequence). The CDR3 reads CASTQGGGSTDTQYF. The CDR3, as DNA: TGTGCCAGCACCCAGGGGGGCGGGAGCACAGATACGCAGTATTTT.

CDR3 nucleotides: TGTGCCAGCAGCGGGGGGGACGGGCTACCCTATGGCTACACCTTC. Amino acids: CASSGGDGLPYGYTF. This chain joins TRBV11-2 and TRBJ1-2; a weak D match, TRBD1 (5 bases). The germline V and J ends were trimmed by 5 bases and 4 bases, with 17 bases remaining between them. Germline CDR1 and CDR2: SGHAT and FQNNGV. The CDR3 has 15 residues.

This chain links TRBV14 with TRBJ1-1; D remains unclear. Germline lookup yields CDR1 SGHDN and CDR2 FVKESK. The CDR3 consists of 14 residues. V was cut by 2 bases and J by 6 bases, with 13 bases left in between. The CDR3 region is CASSQSSGRAEAFF. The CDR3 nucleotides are TGTGCCAGCAGCCAATCCAGTGGTAGGGCTGAAGCTTTCTTT.

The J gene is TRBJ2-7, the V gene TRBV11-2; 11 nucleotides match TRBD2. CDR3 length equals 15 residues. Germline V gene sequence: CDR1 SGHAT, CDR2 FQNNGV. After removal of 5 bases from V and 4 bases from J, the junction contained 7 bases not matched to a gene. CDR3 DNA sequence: TGTGCCAGCAGCCCGGCCGGGACTAGCGGATACGAGCAGTACTTC. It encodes CASSPAGTSGYEQYF. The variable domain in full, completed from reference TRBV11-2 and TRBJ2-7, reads EAGVAQSPRYKIIEKRQSVAFWCNPISGHATLYWYQQILGQGPKLLIQFQNNGVVDDSQLPKDRFSAERLKGVDSTLKIQPAKLEDSAVYLCASSPAGTSGYEQYFGPGTRLTVT.

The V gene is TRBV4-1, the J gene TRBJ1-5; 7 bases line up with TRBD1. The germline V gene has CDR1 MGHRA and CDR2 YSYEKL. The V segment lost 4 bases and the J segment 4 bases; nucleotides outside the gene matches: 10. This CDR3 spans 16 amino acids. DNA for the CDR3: TGCGCCAGCAGCCCTCGGGAGGGGGCTCATAATCAGCCCCAGCATTTT. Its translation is CASSPREGAHNQPQHF.

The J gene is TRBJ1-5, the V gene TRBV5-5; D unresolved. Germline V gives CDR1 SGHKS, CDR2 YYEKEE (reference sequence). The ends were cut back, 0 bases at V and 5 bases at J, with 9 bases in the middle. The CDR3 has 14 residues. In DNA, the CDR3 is TGTGCCAGCAGCTTGGATGGGTTGGATCAGCCCCAGCATTTT. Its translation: CASSLDGLDQPQHF.

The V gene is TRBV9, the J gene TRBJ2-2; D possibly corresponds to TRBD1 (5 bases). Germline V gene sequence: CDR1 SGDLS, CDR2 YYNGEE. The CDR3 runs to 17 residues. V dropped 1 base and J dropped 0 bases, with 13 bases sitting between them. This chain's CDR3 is CASSVPAGRSNTGELFF. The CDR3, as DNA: TGTGCCAGCAGCGTACCGGCAGGGCGCTCGAACACCGGGGAGCTGTTTTTT.

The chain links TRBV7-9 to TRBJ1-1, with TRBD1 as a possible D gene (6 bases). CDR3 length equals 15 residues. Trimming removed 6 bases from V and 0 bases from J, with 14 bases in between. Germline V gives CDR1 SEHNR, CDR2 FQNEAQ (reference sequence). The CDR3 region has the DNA TGTGCCAGCAGAAACCCAGGGGAAATGAACACTGAAGCTTTCTTT. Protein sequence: CASRNPGEMNTEAFF. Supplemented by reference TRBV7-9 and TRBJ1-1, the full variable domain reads DTGVSQNPRHKITKRGQNVTFRCDPISEHNRLYWYRQTLGQGPEFLTYFQNEAQLEKSRLLSDRFSAERPKGSFSTLEIQRTEQGDSAMYLCASRNPGEMNTEAFFGQGTRLTVV.

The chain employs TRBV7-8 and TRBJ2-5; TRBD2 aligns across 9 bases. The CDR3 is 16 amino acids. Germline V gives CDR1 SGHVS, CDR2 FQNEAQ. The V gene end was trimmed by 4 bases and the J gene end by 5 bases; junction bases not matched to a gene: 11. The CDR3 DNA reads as TGTGCCAGCAGCTCGGCACCGGTAGCGGGAGAGGAGACCCAGTACTTC. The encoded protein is CASSSAPVAGEETQYF.

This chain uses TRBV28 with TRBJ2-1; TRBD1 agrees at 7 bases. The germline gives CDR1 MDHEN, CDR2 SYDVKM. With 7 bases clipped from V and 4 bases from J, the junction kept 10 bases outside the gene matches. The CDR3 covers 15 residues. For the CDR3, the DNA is TGTGCCAGCAAAGAGGGGGCTCGGTGGTACAATGAGCAGTTCTTC. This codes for CASKEGARWYNEQFF.

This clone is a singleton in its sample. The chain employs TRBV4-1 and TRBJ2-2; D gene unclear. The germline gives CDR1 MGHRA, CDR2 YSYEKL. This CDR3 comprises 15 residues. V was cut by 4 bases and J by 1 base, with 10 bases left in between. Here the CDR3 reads CASSPRVLNTGELFF. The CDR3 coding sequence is TGCGCCAGCAGCCCCCGGGTCCTGAACACCGGGGAGCTGTTTTTT.

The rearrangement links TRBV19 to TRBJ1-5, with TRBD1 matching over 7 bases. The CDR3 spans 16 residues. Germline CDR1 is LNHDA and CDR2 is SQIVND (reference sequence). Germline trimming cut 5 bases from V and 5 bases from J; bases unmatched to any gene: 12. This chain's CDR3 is CASSAFRDSRDQPQHF. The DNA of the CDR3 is TGTGCCAGTAGTGCGTTCCGGGACAGCCGAGATCAGCCCCAGCATTTT.

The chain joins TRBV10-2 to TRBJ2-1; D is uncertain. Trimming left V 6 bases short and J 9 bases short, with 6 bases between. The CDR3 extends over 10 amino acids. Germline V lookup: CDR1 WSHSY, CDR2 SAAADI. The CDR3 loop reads CASRMGEQFF. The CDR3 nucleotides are TGCGCCAGCAGGATGGGTGAGCAGTTCTTC.

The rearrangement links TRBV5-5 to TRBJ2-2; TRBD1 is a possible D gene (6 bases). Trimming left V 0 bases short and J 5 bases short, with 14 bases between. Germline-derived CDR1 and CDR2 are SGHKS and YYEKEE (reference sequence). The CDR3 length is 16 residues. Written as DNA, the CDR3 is TGTGCCAGCAGCTTGGGAGTAGGGGGTAATACCGGGGAGCTGTTTTTT. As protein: CASSLGVGGNTGELFF.

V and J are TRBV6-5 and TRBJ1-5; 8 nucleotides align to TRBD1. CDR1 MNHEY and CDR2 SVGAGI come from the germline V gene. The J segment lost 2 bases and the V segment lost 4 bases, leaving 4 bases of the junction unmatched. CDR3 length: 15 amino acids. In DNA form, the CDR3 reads TGTGCCAGCAGTTTGCAGGGGGCCCGCAATCAGCCCCAGCATTTT. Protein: CASSLQGARNQPQHF.

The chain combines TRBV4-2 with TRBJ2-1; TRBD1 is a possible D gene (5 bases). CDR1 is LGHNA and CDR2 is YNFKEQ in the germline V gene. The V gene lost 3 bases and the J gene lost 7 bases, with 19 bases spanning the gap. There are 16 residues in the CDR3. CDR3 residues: CASSQTDTAPWNEQFF. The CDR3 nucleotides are TGTGCCAGCAGCCAGACGGACACCGCCCCCTGGAATGAGCAGTTCTTC.

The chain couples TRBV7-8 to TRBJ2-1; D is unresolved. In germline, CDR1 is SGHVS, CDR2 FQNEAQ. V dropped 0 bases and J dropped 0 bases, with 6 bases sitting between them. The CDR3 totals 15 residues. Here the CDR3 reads CASSLATFSYNEQFF. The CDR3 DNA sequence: TGTGCCAGCAGCTTAGCGACTTTCTCCTACAATGAGCAGTTCTTC.